One and the same sample provided the 27 T cell receptor beta chains below, sequenced in a study of neurological immune-mediated disorders. TCRdb re-analysed the 5' RACE reads in MiXCR, keeping a single row per CDR3 protein. The repertoire holds tens of thousands of distinct CDR3 sequences, with 2% to 3% as singletons. Material for sequencing was PBMCs. The receptors originated from a man aged 50 or older with multiple sclerosis.

This clonotype came up many times. V usage is TRBV25-1 and J usage is TRBJ2-1; 7 nucleotides line up with TRBD1. The J segment lost 3 bases and the V segment lost 6 bases, leaving 8 bases of the junction unmatched. CDR3 length: 15 amino acids. Germline-derived CDR1 and CDR2 are MGHDK and SYGVNS. CDR3 in DNA: TGTGCCAGCAGCGCCTCGTGGGACAGCTACAATGAGCAGTTCTTC. Translated: CASSASWDSYNEQFF.

This chain connects TRBV20-1 to TRBJ1-5; no firm D call. The germline gives CDR1 DFQATT, CDR2 SNEGSKA (reference sequence). V lost 2 bases to trimming and J lost 2 bases, with 10 bases between them. CDR3 length: 14 residues. As DNA, the CDR3 is TGCAGTGCTAGAAACCCGAGGGGCAATCAGCCCCAGCATTTT. This encodes CSARNPRGNQPQHF.

This clonotype was found many times. The chain has TRBV6-5 and TRBJ1-2, with D perhaps matching TRBD1 (6 bases). Per germline, CDR1 MNHEY and CDR2 SVGAGI. The CDR3 sequence is 13 residues long. V shed 2 bases and J shed 4 bases, with 8 bases lying between them. The CDR3 DNA sequence: TGTGCCAGCAGTTACACAGGGATCTATGGCTACACCTTC. As protein: CASSYTGIYGYTF.

This clonotype was found many times. The chain combines TRBV20-1 with TRBJ1-1, with a tentative D call TRBD1 (5 bases). The CDR3 has 14 amino acids. Trimming left V 1 base short and J 1 base short, with 10 bases between. Germline V CDR1 and CDR2: DFQATT, SNEGSKA (reference sequence). The DNA of the CDR3 is TGCAGTGCTAGAGCCGGGGGACGGAACACTGAAGCTTTCTTT. Translation gives CSARAGGRNTEAFF.

This clonotype was counted ten times or more. The chain recombines TRBV10-3 with TRBJ2-3, with D possibly being TRBD2 (6 bases). This CDR3 has 12 amino acids. The germline V and J ends were trimmed by 5 bases and 3 bases, with 6 bases remaining between them. In germline, CDR1 is ENHRY, CDR2 SYGVKD. The chain's CDR3 is CAISLATDTQYF. DNA of the CDR3: TGTGCCATCAGTCTAGCGACAGATACGCAGTATTTT.

This clonotype was picked up a small number of times. This rearrangement joins TRBV7-6 to TRBJ1-4; TRBD1 aligns across 7 bases. V shed 1 base and J 0 bases; nucleotides not matched to a gene: 14. CDR1 and CDR2 from the germline V gene are SGHVS and FNYEAQ. The CDR3 runs 20 residues. The CDR3, as DNA: TGTGCCAGCAGCTTAGGCCCGACTGGGACAGTTTATACAACTAATGAAAAACTGTTTTTT. It translates to CASSLGPTGTVYTTNEKLFF.

This clonotype was found many times. The chain recombines TRBV6-6 with TRBJ1-5; 11 nucleotides line up with TRBD1. V gave up 5 bases and J gave up 5 bases; unmatched junction bases: 5. Germline CDR1 is MNHNY and CDR2 is SVGAGI (reference sequence). The CDR3 runs to 15 residues. The CDR3 reads CASSAGTGGYQPQHF. The DNA of the CDR3 is TGTGCCAGCAGTGCCGGGACAGGGGGATATCAGCCCCAGCATTTT.

Points on this clonotype: Given the absence of the conserved phenylalanine or tryptophan at the CDR3 end, a read error is likely. This sequence joins TRBV7-2 and TRBJ1-2, with D possibly being TRBD1 (6 bases). Trimming left V 5 bases short and J 1 base short, with 14 bases between. CDR3 length equals 15 residues. Germline V lookup: CDR1 SGHTA, CDR2 FQGNSA. The CDR3, as DNA: TGTGCCAGCAGCACTGACAGGATGCGTAACTATGGCTACACCGTC. Translated, it gives CASSTDRMRNYGYTV.

This clonotype was detected ten times or more. V gene TRBV20-1 combines with J gene TRBJ2-2, with TRBD2 identical over 8 bases. The germline V gene has CDR1 DFQATT and CDR2 SNEGSKA (reference sequence). V dropped 1 base and J dropped 1; count of bases not matched to a gene: 11. CDR3 length: 18 amino acids. The CDR3 is CSARVSSAGGWNTGELFF. The CDR3, as DNA: TGCAGTGCTAGAGTATCGTCGGCGGGGGGTTGGAACACCGGGGAGCTGTTTTTT.

This clonotype was counted ten times or more. The chain combines TRBV5-1 with TRBJ1-1, with 7 bases matching TRBD1. This CDR3 spans 15 amino acids. V shed 4 bases and J 4 bases; nucleotides not matched to a gene: 10. Germline-derived CDR1 and CDR2 are SGHRS and YFSETQ. CDR3 sequence (DNA): TGCGCCAGCAGCCCCACCCAGGGGGGTAGCACTGAAGCTTTCTTT. Encoded protein: CASSPTQGGSTEAFF.

For this clonotype: Just one base apart from a much larger clone, this may be a read error. The rearrangement uses TRBV10-3 and TRBJ2-1; TRBD1 matches at 9 bases. V shed 10 bases, J shed 5 bases, and the junction held 6 bases outside the gene matches. CDR3 size: 13 residues. CDR1 is ENHRY and CDR2 is SYGVKD in the germline V gene. The CDR3 loop reads CANRDRDNNEQFF. CDR3 in DNA: TGTGCCAACAGGGACAGGGACAACAATGAGCAGTTCTTC.

This clonotype occurred many times. At one end, the junction sequence differs from germline, possibly due to a read error. The CDR3 bases are TGTGCCAGCAGTGGGACAGGGAGCAATCACCCCCAGCATTTT. It yields the protein CASSGTGSNHPQHF. The chain employs TRBV12-3 or TRBV12-4 and TRBJ1-5, with 9 nucleotides matching TRBD1. This CDR3 has 14 residues.

At least ten counts were recorded for this clonotype. This chain links TRBV10-3 with TRBJ1-5; no clear D gene. This CDR3 has 13 residues. The V end lost 4 bases, the J end lost 5 bases, and 9 bases lay between the germline ends. Germline CDR1 ENHRY, CDR2 SYGVKD. CDR3 amino acids: CAISGARDQPQHF. CDR3 DNA sequence: TGTGCCATCAGTGGCGCGAGGGATCAGCCCCAGCATTTT.

This clonotype was counted many times. V and J are TRBV18 and TRBJ2-2; D is possibly TRBD2 (6 bases). Trimming removed 2 bases at V and 4 bases at J, with 20 bases between. The CDR3 runs 18 residues. The germline V gene has CDR1 KGHSH and CDR2 LQKENI. CDR3 loop: CASSPLGDSRRGTGELFF. The CDR3 DNA follows: TGTGCCAGCTCACCATTGGGTGACAGCAGGCGGGGCACCGGGGAGCTGTTTTTT.

This clonotype was observed at least ten times. The chain recombines TRBV12-3 or TRBV12-4 with TRBJ2-3, with TRBD2 matching over 7 bases. V lost 6 bases, J lost 6 bases, and 12 bases stayed unmatched. CDR3 length: 15 amino acids. The CDR3 loop reads CASRSPGLTPDTQYF. Written as DNA, the CDR3 is TGTGCCAGCAGATCCCCGGGACTAACCCCTGATACGCAGTATTTT.

This clonotype was seen only a few times. The V gene is TRBV30, the J gene TRBJ1-1; D is uncertain. V lost 4 bases and J 1 base, leaving 7 bases between the germline ends. The CDR3 sequence is 12 residues long. Germline V gene sequence: CDR1 GTSNPN, CDR2 SVGIG (reference sequence). In DNA, the CDR3 is TGTGCCTGGAAAGGGAAGAACACTGAAGCTTTCTTT. Its protein product is CAWKGKNTEAFF.

Ten or more counts support this clonotype. The chain recombines TRBV7-2 with TRBJ2-7, with D uncertain. The germline gives CDR1 SGHTA, CDR2 FQGNSA. The CDR3 has 14 residues. Trimming left V 1 base short and J 1 base short, with 8 bases between. The CDR3 reads CASSLDHSSYEQYF. The DNA of the CDR3 is TGTGCCAGCAGCTTAGACCACAGTTCCTACGAGCAGTACTTC.

There are many counts of this clonotype. The genes are TRBV6-5 and TRBJ2-5, with unresolved D. Trimming cost V 7 bases and J 1 base, with 4 bases left between them. CDR1 and CDR2 (germline): MNHEY, SVGAGI. This CDR3 region has 11 residues. The CDR3 DNA sequence: TGTGCCAGCACAGGCCAAGAGACCCAGTACTTC. Residues: CASTGQETQYF.

V and J are TRBV15 and TRBJ1-1; the match to TRBD1 covers 7 bases. This CDR3 is built from 15 residues. V dropped 4 bases and J dropped 4; count of bases not matched to a gene: 9. CDR1 and CDR2 (germline): LNHNV, YYDKDF (reference sequence). CDR3 loop: CATSTRDRVFTEAFF. The CDR3 bases are TGTGCCACCAGCACCAGAGACAGGGTTTTCACTGAAGCTTTCTTT.

A few counts support this clonotype. The chain joins TRBV11-2 to TRBJ1-1, with 11 nucleotides matching TRBD1. With V trimmed by 5 bases and J by 5 bases, 10 bases remained unmatched. The length of the CDR3 is 16 residues. Looked up from germline, CDR1 is SGHAT and CDR2 is FQNNGV. CDR3 DNA sequence: TGTGCCAGCAGCCCAGAGGACAGGGGGCTTATGACTGAAGCTTTCTTT. Translating it yields CASSPEDRGLMTEAFF.

This clonotype was found many times. The V call is TRBV20-1, the J call TRBJ1-1; TRBD1 might be the D (6 bases). V lost 4 bases to trimming and J lost 4 bases, with 16 bases between them. CDR1 and CDR2 from the germline V gene are DFQATT and SNEGSKA (reference sequence). This CDR3 region has 14 residues. The CDR3 region has the DNA TGCAGTGCTACTGCACAGGGAGGTATCACTGAAGCTTTCTTT. Translation: CSATAQGGITEAFF.

This clonotype was counted at least ten times. This chain connects TRBV12-3 or TRBV12-4 to TRBJ2-1, with 10 bases aligning to TRBD2. V lost 1 base to trimming and J lost 6 bases; unmatched junction nucleotides: 3. This CDR3 spans 15 amino acids. The CDR3: CASSLERGGLNEQFF. The CDR3 bases are TGTGCCAGCAGTTTAGAGCGGGGGGGCCTCAATGAGCAGTTCTTC.

This clonotype was found many times. The rearrangement uses TRBV12-3 or TRBV12-4 and TRBJ1-5; a weak D match, TRBD1 (5 bases). V shed 8 bases and J shed 6 bases, with 17 bases lying between them. CDR3 length: 14 residues. The CDR3 sequence: CASSRGRVGQPQHF. For the CDR3, the DNA is TGTGCCAGCTCCCGGGGCAGGGTCGGTCAGCCCCAGCATTTT.

This clonotype occurred many times. V usage is TRBV29-1 and J usage is TRBJ1-4, with D perhaps TRBD1 (5 bases). Trimming stripped 6 bases from V and 2 bases from J, with 10 bases between. This CDR3 region has 13 residues. Germline CDR1 reads SQVTM; CDR2 reads ANQGSEA. CDR3 amino acids: CSVGGTTNEKLFF. As DNA, the CDR3 is TGCAGCGTAGGCGGGACGACTAATGAAAAACTGTTTTTT.

This clonotype was counted at least ten times. The rearrangement joins TRBV12-3 or TRBV12-4 to TRBJ1-5; 7 bases agree with TRBD1. This CDR3 contains 16 residues. V lost 4 bases and J lost 3; bases outside the gene matches: 9. Written as DNA, the CDR3 is TGTGCCAGCAGTTACGACAGGGATGGAAACAATCAGCCCCAGCATTTT. The encoded protein is CASSYDRDGNNQPQHF.

This clonotype was picked up many times. This sequence joins TRBV4-3 and TRBJ2-2; the match to TRBD2 covers 7 bases. The V gene's germline CDR1 is LGHNA and CDR2 YSLEER. Losses at the gene ends were 1 base for V and 5 bases for J; bases not matched to a gene: 1. The CDR3 is 14 residues long. CDR3 protein: CASSQGEGTGELFF. DNA of the CDR3: TGCGCCAGCAGCCAAGGGGAGGGAACCGGGGAGCTGTTTTTT.

This clonotype appeared many times. V usage is TRBV6-1 and J usage is TRBJ1-4, with D hard to call. The CDR3 sequence is 14 residues long. Deletions cut 6 bases from V and 7 bases from J, with 15 bases between. Germline V CDR1 and CDR2: MNHNS, SASEGT. The CDR3 sequence is CASSQKGLGEKLFF. The CDR3 DNA reads as TGTGCCAGCAGCCAAAAGGGATTAGGTGAAAAACTGTTTTTT.